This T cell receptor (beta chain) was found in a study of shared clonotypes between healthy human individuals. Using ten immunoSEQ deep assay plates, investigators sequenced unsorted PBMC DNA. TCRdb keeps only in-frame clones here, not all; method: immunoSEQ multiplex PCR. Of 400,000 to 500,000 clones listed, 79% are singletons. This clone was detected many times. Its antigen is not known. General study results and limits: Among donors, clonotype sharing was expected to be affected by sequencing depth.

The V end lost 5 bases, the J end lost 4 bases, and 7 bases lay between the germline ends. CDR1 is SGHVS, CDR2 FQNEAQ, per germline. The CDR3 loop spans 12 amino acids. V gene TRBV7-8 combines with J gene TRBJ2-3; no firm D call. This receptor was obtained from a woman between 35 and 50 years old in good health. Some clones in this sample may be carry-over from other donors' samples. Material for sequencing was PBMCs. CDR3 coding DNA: TGTGCCAGCAGCCACGGGTCAGATACGCAGTATTTT. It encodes CASSHGSDTQYF.